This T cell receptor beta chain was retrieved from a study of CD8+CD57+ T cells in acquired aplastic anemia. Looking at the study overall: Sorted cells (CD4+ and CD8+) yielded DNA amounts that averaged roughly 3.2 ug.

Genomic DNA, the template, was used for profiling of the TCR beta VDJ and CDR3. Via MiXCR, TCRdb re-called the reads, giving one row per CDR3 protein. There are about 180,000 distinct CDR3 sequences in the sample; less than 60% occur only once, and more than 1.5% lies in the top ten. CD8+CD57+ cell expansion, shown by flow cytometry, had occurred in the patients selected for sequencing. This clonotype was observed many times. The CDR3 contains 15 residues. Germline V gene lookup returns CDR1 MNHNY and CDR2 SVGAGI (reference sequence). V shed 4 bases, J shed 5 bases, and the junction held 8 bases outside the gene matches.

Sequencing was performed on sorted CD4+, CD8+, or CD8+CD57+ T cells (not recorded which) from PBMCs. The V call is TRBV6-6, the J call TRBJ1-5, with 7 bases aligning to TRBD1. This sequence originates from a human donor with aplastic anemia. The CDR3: CASSWTGGYDQPQHF. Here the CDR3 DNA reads TGTGCCAGCAGTTGGACAGGAGGGTATGATCAGCCCCAGCATTTT.